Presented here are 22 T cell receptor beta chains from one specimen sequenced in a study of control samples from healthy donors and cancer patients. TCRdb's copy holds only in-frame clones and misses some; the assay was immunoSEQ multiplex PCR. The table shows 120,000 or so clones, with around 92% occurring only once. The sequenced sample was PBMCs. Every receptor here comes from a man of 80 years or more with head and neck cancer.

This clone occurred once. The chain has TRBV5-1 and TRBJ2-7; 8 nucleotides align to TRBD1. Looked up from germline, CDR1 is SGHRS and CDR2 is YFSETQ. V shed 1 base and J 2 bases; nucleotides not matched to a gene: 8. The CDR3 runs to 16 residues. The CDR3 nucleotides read TGCGCCAGCAGCTTGTTCCCCGTACAGGGGGCCTACGAGCAGTACTTC. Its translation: CASSLFPVQGAYEQYF.

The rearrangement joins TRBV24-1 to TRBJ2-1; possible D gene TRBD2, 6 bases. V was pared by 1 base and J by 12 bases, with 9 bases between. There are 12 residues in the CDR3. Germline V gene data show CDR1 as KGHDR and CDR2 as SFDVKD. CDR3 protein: CATSDFRGGQFF. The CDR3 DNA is TGTGCCACCAGTGATTTTCGGGGAGGGCAGTTCTTC.

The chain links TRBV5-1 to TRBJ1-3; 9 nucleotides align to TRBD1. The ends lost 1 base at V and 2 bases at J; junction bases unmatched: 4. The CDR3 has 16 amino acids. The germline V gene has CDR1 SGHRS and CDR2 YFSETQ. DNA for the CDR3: TGCGCCAGCAGCTTGTCGAACAGGGGGCCTGGAAACACCATATATTTT. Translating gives CASSLSNRGPGNTIYF.

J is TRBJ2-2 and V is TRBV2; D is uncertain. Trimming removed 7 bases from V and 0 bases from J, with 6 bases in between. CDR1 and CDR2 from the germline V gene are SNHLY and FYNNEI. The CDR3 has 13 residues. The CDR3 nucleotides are TGTGCCAGCATGGGGTCGAACACCGGGGAGCTGTTTTTT. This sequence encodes CASMGSNTGELFF.

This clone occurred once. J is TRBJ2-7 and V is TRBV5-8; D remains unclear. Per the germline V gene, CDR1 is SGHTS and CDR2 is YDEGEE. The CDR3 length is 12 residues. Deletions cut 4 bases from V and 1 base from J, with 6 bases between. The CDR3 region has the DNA TGTGCCAGCAGCCCTGGGTCCTACGAGCAGTACTTC. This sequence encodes CASSPGSYEQYF. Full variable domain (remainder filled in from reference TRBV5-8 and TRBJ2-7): EAGVTQSPTHLIKTRGQQATLRCSPISGHTSVYWYQQALGLGLQFLLWYDEGEERNRGNFPPRFSGRQFPNYSSELNVNALELEDSALYLCASSPGSYEQYFGPGTRLTVT.

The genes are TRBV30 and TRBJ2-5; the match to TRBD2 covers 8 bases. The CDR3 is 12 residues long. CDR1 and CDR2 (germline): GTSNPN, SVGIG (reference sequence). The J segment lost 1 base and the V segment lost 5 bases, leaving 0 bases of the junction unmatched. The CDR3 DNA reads TGTGCCTGGGGGACTAGCCAAGAGACCCAGTACTTC. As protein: CAWGTSQETQYF.

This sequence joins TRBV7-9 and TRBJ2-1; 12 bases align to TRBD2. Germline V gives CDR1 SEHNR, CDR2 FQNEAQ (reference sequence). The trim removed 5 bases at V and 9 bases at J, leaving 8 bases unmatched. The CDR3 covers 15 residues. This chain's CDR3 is CASSTLAGGVREQFF. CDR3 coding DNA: TGTGCCAGCAGCACACTAGCGGGGGGAGTCCGTGAGCAGTTCTTC.

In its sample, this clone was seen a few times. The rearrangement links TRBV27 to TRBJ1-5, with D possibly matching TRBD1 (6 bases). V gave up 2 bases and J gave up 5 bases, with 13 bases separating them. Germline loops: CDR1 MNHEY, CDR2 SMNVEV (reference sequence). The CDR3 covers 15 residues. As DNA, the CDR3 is TGTGCCAGCAGTTTAATCCCCAGGGGAGATCAGCCCCAGCATTTT. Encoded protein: CASSLIPRGDQPQHF.

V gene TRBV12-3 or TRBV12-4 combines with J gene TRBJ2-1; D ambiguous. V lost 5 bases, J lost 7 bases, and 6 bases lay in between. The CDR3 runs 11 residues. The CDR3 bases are TGTGCCAGCAGTATCTTAAATGAGCAGTTCTTC. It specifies CASSILNEQFF.

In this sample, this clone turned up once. This CDR3 reads CASSFGPNTEAFF. CDR3 nucleotide sequence: TGTGCCAGCAGCTTCGGTCCGAACACTGAAGCTTTCTTT. This sequence joins TRBV7-8 and TRBJ1-1, with D uncertain. The V end lost 3 bases, the J end lost 1 base, and 6 bases lay between the germline ends. The CDR3 has 13 residues. Germline V gene sequence: CDR1 SGHVS, CDR2 FQNEAQ.

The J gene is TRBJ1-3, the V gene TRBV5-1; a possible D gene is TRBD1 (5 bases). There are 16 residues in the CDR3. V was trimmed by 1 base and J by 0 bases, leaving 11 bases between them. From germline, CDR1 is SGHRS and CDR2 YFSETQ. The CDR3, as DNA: TGCGCCAGCAGCTTGAAGGACATGCTCTCTGGAAACACCATATATTTT. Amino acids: CASSLKDMLSGNTIYF.

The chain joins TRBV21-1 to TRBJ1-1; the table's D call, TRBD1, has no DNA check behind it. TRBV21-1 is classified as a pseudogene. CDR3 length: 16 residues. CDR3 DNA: TGTGCCAGCCACGTATGGGCAGGGAAGGGGGACACTGAAGCTTTCTTT. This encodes CASHVWAGKGDTEAFF.

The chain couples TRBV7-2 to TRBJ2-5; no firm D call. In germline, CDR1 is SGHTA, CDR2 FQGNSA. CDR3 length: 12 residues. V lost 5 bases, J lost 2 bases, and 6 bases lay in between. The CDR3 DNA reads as TGTGCCAGCAGCCGGCCGCAAGAGACCCAGTACTTC. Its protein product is CASSRPQETQYF.

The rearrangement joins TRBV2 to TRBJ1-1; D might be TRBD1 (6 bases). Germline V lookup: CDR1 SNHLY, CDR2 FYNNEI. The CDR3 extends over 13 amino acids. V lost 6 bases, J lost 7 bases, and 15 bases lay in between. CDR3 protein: CASSKIRDNEAFF. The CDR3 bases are TGTGCCAGCAGCAAAATCCGGGACAATGAAGCTTTCTTT.

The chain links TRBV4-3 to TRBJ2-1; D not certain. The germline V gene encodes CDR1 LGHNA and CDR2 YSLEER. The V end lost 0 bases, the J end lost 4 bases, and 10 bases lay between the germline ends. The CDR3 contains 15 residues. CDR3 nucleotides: TGCGCCAGCAGCCAAGATCTGGACGATTACAATGAGCAGTTCTTC. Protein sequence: CASSQDLDDYNEQFF.

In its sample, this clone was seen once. For the CDR3, the DNA is TGTGCCATCAGTGCTCCGGGACTAGCGGGTCCCAATGAGCAGTTCTTC. Translated: CAISAPGLAGPNEQFF. This chain joins TRBV10-3 and TRBJ2-1, with 12 bases aligning to TRBD2. The germline gives CDR1 ENHRY, CDR2 SYGVKD. The CDR3 has 16 residues. V dropped 4 bases and J dropped 6; count of bases not matched to a gene: 7.

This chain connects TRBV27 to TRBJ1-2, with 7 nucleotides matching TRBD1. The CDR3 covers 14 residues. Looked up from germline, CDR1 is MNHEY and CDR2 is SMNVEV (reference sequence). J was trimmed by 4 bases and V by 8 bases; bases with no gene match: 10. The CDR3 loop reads CASRYAGQPYGYTF. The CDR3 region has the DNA TGTGCCAGCCGCTACGCGGGACAGCCCTATGGCTACACCTTC.

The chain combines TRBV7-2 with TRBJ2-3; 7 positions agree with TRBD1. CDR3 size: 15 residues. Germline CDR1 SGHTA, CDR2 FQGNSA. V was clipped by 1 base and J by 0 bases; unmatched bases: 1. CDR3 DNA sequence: TGTGCCAGCAGCTTAGGACAGGGAAGCACAGATACGCAGTATTTT. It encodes CASSLGQGSTDTQYF.

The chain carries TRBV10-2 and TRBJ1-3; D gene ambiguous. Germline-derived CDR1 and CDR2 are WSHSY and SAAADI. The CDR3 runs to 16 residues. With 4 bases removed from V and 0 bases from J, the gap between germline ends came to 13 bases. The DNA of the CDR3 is TGCGCCAGCAGTGTCTCCGGGCAATACTCTGGAAACACCATATATTTT. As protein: CASSVSGQYSGNTIYF.

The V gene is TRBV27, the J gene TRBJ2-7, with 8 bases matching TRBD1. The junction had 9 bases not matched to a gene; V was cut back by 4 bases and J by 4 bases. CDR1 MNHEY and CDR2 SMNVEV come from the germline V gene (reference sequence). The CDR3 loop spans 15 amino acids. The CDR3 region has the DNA TGTGCCAGCAGTTCGGGGGCCAGGGGGCGGTACGAGCAGTACTTC. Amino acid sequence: CASSSGARGRYEQYF.

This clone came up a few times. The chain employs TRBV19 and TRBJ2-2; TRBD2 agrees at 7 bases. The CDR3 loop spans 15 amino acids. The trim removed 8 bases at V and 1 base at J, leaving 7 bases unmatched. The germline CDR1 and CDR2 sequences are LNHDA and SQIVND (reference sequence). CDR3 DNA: TGTGCCAGTGGACGCGGGAGCAGGAACACCGGGGAGCTGTTTTTT. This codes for CASGRGSRNTGELFF.

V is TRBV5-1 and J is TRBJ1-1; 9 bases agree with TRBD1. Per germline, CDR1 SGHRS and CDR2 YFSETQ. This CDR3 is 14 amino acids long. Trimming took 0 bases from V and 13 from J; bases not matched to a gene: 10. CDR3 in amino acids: CASSLGQGGPFDFF. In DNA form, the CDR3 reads TGCGCCAGCAGCTTGGGACAGGGGGGCCCGTTTGATTTCTTT.